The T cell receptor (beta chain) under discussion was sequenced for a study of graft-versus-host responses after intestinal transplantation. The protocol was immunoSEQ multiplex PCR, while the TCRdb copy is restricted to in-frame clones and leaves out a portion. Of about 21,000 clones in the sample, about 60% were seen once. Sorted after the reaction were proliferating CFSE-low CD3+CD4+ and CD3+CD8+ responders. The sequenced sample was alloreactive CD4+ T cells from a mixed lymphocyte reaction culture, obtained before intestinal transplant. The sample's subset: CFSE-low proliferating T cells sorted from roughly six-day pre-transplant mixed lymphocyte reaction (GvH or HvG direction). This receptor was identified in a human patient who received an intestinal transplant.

CDR3 DNA: TGTGCCAGCAGTTACTTAGCGTTTCAGGGGGCCGGGGAGCTGTTTTTT. This sequence encodes CASSYLAFQGAGELFF. The V and J genes are TRBV7-6 and TRBJ2-2; 7 bases line up with TRBD1. With V trimmed by 6 bases and J by 6 bases, 13 bases remained unmatched. The CDR3 is 16 residues long. Germline CDR1 reads SGHVS; CDR2 reads FNYEAQ.